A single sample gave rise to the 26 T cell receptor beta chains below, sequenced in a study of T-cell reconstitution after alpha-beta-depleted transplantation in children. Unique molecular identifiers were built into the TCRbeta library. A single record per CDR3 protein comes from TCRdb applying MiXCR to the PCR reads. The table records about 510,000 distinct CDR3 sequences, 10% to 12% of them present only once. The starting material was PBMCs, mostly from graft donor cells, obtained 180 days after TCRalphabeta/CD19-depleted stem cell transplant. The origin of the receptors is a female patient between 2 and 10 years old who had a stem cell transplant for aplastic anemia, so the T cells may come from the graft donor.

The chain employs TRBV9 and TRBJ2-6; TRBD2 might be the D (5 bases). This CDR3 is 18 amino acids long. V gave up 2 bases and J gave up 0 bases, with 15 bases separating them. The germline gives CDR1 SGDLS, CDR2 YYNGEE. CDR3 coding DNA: TGTGCCAGCAGCGTGAGACTGGACGGGAACTCTGGGGCCAACGTCCTGACTTTC. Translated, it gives CASSVRLDGNSGANVLTF.

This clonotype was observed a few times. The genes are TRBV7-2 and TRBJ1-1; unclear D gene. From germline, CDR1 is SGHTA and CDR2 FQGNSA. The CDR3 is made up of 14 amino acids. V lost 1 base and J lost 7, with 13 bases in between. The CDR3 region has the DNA TGTGCCAGCAGCTTAGTGACGGGTAAATTTGAAGCTTTCTTT. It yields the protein CASSLVTGKFEAFF.

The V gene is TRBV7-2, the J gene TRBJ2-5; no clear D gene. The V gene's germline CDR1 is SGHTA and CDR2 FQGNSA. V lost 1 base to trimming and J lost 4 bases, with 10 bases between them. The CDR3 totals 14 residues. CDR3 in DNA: TGTGCCAGCAGCTTAGTAAAACCGCGAGAGACCCAGTACTTC. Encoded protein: CASSLVKPRETQYF.

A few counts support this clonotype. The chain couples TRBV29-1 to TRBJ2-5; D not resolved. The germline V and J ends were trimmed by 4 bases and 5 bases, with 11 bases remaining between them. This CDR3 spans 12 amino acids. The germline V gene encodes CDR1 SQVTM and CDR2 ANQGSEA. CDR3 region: CSVVSRAETQYF. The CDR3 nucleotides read TGCAGCGTTGTATCCCGAGCCGAGACCCAGTACTTC.

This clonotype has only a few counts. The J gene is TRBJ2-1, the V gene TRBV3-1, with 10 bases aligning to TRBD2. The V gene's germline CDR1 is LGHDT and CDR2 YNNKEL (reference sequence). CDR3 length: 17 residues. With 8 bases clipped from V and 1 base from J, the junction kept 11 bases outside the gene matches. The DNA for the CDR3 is TGTGCCAGCGCCCACGGGGGACTAGCGCTATCCTACAATGAGCAGTTCTTC. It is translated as CASAHGGLALSYNEQFF.

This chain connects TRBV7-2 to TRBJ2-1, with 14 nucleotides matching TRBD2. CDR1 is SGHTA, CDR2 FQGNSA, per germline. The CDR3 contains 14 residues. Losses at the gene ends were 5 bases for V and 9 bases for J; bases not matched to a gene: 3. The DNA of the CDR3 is TGTGCCAGCAGCCAGACTAGCGGGAGGGTTGAGCAGTTCTTC. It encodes CASSQTSGRVEQFF.

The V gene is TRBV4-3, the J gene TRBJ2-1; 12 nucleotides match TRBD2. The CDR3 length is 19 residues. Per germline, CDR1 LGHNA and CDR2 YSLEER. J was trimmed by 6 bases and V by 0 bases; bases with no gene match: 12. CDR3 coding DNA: TGCGCCAGCAGCCAAGAAGGGGGATGGACTAGCGGGATTGGCAATGAGCAGTTCTTC. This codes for CASSQEGGWTSGIGNEQFF.

CDR3 sequence (DNA): TGTGCCAGCAGTTACTCGGCAATATCGACTAGCGGGAGAAGGAATGAGCAGTTCTTC. This codes for CASSYSAISTSGRRNEQFF. This chain joins TRBV6-5 and TRBJ2-1; TRBD2 aligns across 12 bases. From germline, CDR1 is MNHEY and CDR2 SVGAGI. Losses at the gene ends were 0 bases for V and 7 bases for J; bases not matched to a gene: 13. The length of the CDR3 is 19 residues.

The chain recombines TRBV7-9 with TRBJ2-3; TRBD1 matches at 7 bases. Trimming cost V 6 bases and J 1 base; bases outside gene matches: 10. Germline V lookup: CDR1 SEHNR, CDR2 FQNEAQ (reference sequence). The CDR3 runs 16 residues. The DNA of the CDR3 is TGTGCCAGCAGGTTCCACAGGGGAATACGCACAGATACGCAGTATTTT. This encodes CASRFHRGIRTDTQYF.

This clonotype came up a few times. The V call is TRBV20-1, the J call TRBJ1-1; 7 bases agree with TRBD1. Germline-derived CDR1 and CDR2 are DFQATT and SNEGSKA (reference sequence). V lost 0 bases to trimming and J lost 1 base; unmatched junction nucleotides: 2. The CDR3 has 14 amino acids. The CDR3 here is CSARETGKNTEAFF. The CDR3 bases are TGCAGTGCTAGAGAGACAGGGAAGAACACTGAAGCTTTCTTT.

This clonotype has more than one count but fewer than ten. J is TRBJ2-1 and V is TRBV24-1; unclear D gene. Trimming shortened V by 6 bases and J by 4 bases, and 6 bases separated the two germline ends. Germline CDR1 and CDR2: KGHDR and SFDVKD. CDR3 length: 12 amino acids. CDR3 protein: CATSSGYNEQFF. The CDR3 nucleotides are TGTGCCACCAGTTCCGGATACAATGAGCAGTTCTTC.

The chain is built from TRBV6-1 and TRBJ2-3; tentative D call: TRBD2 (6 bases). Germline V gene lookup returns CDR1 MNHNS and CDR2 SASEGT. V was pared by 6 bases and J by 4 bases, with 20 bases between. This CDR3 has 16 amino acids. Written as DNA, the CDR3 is TGTGCCAGCAGCTCCCCCCCGGGTAGCGGATCAGATACGCAGTATTTT. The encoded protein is CASSSPPGSGSDTQYF.

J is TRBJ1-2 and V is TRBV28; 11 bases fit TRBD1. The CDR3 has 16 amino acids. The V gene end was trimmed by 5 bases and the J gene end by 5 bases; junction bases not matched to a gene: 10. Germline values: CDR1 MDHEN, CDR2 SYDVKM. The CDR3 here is CASSSPGQGEGYGYTF. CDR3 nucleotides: TGTGCCAGCAGTAGCCCGGGACAGGGGGAGGGTTATGGCTACACCTTC.

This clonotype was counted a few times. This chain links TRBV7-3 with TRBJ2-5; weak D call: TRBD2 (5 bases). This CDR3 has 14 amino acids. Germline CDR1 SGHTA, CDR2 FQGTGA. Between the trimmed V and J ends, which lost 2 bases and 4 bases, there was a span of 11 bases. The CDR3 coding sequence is TGTGCCAGCAGCTTAGAGGGTCTCCCAGAGACCCAGTACTTC. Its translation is CASSLEGLPETQYF. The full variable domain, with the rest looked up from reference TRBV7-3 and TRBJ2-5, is GAGVSQTPSNKVTEKGKYVELRCDPISGHTALYWYRQSLGQGPEFLIYFQGTGAADDSGLPNDRFFAVRPEGSVSTLKIQRTERGDSAVYLCASSLEGLPETQYFGPGTRLLVL.

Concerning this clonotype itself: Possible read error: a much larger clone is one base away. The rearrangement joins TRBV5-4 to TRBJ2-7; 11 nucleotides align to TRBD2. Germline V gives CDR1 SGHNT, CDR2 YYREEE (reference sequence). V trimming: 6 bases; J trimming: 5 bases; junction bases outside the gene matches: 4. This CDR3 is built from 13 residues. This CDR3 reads CASKLAGAHEQYF. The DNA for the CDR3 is TGTGCCAGCAAACTAGCGGGAGCCCACGAGCAGTACTTC.

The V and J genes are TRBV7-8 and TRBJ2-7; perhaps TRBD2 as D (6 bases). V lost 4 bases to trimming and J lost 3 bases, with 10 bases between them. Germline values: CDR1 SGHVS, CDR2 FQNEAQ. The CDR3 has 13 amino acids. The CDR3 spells CASSSRDHYEQYF. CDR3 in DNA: TGTGCCAGCAGCTCGCGGGACCACTACGAGCAGTACTTC.

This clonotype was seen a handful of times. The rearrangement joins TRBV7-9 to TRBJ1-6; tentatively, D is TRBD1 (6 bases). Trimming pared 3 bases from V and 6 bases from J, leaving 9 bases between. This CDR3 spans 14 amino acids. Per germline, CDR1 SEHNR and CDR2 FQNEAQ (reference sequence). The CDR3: CASSFKGGNSPLHF. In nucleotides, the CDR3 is TGTGCCAGCAGCTTCAAGGGGGGTAATTCACCCCTCCACTTT. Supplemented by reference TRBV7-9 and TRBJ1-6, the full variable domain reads DTGVSQNPRHKITKRGQNVTFRCDPISEHNRLYWYRQTLGQGPEFLTYFQNEAQLEKSRLLSDRFSAERPKGSFSTLEIQRTEQGDSAMYLCASSFKGGNSPLHFGNGTRLTVT.

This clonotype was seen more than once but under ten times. This CDR3 is CASSEPQPAQTNEKLFF. In DNA, the CDR3 is TGTGCCAGCAGTGAACCCCAACCAGCGCAAACTAATGAAAAACTGTTTTTT. This chain connects TRBV25-1 to TRBJ1-4; D call uncertain. V was trimmed by 2 bases and J by 1 base, leaving 14 bases between them. The CDR3 has 17 residues. Germline CDR1 reads MGHDK; CDR2 reads SYGVNS.

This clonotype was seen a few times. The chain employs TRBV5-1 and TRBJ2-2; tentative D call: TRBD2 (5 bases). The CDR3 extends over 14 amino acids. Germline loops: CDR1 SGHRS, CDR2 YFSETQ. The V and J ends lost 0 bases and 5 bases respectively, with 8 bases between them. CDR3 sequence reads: CASSLESGTGELFF. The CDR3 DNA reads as TGCGCCAGCAGCTTGGAGAGCGGAACCGGGGAGCTGTTTTTT.

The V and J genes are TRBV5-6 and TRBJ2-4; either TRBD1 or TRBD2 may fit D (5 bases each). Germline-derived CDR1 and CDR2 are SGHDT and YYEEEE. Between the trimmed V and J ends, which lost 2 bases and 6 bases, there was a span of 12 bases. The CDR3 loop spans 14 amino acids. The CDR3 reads CASSFRGTVNIQYF. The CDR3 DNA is TGTGCCAGCAGCTTCCGAGGGACCGTAAACATTCAGTACTTC. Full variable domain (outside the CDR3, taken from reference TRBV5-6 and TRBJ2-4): DAGVTQSPTHLIKTRGQQVTLRCSPKSGHDTVSWYQQALGQGPQFIFQYYEEEERQRGNFPDRFSGHQFPNYSSELNVNALLLGDSALYLCASSFRGTVNIQYFGAGTRLSVL.

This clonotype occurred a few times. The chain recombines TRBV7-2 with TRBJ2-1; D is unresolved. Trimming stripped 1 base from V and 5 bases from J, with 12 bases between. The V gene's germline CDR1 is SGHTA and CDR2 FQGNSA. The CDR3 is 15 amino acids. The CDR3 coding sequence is TGTGCCAGCAGCTTAGAGCTGGGCACTCACAATGAGCAGTTCTTC. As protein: CASSLELGTHNEQFF.

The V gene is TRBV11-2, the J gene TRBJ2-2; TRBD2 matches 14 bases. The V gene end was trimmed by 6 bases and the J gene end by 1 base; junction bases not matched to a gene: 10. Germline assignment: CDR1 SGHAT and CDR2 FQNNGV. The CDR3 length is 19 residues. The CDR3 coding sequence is TGTGCCAGCAGTCTATCGGGACTAGCGGGAGAGGGGAACACCGGGGAGCTGTTTTTT. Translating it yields CASSLSGLAGEGNTGELFF.

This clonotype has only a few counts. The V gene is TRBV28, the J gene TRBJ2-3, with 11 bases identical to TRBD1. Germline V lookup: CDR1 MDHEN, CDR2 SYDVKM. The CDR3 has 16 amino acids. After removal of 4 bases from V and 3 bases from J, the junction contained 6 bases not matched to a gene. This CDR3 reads CASSSSGTGGTDTQYF. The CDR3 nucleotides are TGTGCCAGCAGTTCCTCCGGGACAGGGGGAACAGATACGCAGTATTTT.

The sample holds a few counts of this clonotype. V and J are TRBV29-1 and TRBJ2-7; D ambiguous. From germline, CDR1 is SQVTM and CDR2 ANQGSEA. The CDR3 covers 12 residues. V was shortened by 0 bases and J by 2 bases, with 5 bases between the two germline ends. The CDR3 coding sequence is TGCAGCGTTGAAGATGGGGCCTACGAGCAGTACTTC. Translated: CSVEDGAYEQYF.

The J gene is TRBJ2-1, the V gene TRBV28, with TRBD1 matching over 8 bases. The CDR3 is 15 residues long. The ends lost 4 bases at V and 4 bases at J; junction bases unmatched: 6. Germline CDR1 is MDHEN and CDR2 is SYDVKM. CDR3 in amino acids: CASSSGGSQYNEQFF. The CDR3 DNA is TGTGCCAGCAGTTCAGGGGGCAGTCAATACAATGAGCAGTTCTTC. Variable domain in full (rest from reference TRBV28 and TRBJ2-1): DVKVTQSSRYLVKRTGEKVFLECVQDMDHENMFWYRQDPGLGLRLIYFSYDVKMKEKGDIPEGYSVSREKKERFSLILESASTNQTSMYLCASSSGGSQYNEQFFGPGTRLTVL.

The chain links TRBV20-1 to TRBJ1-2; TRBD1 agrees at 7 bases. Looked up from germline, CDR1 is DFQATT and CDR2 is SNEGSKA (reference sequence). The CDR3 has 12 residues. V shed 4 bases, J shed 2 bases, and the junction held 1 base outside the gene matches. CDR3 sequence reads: CSAIRGNYGYTF. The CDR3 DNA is TGCAGTGCTATCAGGGGGAACTATGGCTACACCTTC.